This paragraph reports one T cell receptor beta chain. It has no known antigen specificity. No base quality values were provided; no much bigger clone lies one nucleotide off. The cohort comprised approximately 700 healthy bone marrow donors. At the time of sampling, every cohort member was nominally healthy, though immune exposures that went unrecorded were likely present. Of the 700 or so cohort members, more than 250 had a positive CMV serostatus and roughly 370 had a negative one, while no CMV serostatus was recorded for the donor. Each donor provided a peripheral blood sample, and peripheral blood mononuclear cells were used for TCR beta sequencing. The Qiagen DNeasy Blood Extraction Kit was used to extract genomic DNA from the blood cell samples. The protocol used for the library was the immunoSEQ multiplex PCR assay. A mixture of 60 forward primers for TCR Vbeta segments and 13 reverse primers for TCR Jbeta segments was used in the multiplex PCR. The CDR3 region of rearranged TCR beta genes was amplified from genomic DNA by a multiplex PCR assay. Amplified TCR beta libraries were sequenced as 87-base-pair reads on the Illumina HiSeq System. The original methods were these. Across the 670 or so repertoires, a later analysis counted tens of millions of unique TCR beta chains, 9.5 million to 13 million of which were shared by at least two donors. To remove PCR and sequencing errors, raw reads were error-corrected and collapsed into unique sequences using a nearest-neighbor algorithm that merged closely related sequences. V, D and J gene segments were assigned by aligning CDR3 sequences to IMGT reference sequences. For a sequence to be retained, at least a six-nucleotide match to both a V gene segment and a J gene segment was required. A rearrangement counted as productive if the CDR3 had no stop codons and remained in frame with V and J, and every other rearrangement counted as non-productive. Following IMGT convention, CDR3 was defined as the stretch from the second conserved V-encoded cysteine to the conserved J-encoded phenylalanine. Sequences without an unambiguous match to a single V gene segment were excluded from the earlier analysis of 450 to 650 of the donors. In an earlier analysis of around 600 of the donors, V segments were called functional above 56.7% productive rearrangements and were called segregating when the between-donor standard deviation exceeded 5%. A statistical classification framework was built to diagnose cytomegalovirus status from the catalog of TCR beta chain sequences. A later analysis assigned V and J genes by comparing TCR nucleotide sequences with IMGT/GENE-DB human TR gene sequences. Using the TCRdist pipeline, a later analysis assigned CDR3 sequences along with most-parsimonious VDJ recombination scenarios. A later analysis defined each TCR beta chain by its CDR3 amino acid sequence plus V-gene family, and excluded reads lacking a unique V-gene family. As a way to deal with suspected cross-contamination and a sequencing artifact, a later analysis dropped under 600 nucleotide sequences that were highly shared and had low generation probability. For each public chain, a later analysis derived a clonal expansion index from normalized ranks of inferred template counts within each repertoire. A later analysis computed generation probabilities with a VDJ recombination model fitted to out-of-frame rearrangements, and checked the results against IGoR. In a later analysis, TCR-TCR, TCR-HLA and TCR-CMV co-occurrence was scored with hypergeometric tests, and a repertoire-size bias correction was applied to TCR pairs. In a later analysis, false discovery rates were estimated by permuting HLA or CMV assignments 20 times. In a later analysis, co-occurring TCRs were grouped using DBSCAN, with TCRdist sequence similarity added in when clustering inside HLA-allele-positive subsets. Co-occurrence clustering excluded repertoires with fewer than 30,000 or more than 120,000 public chains, plus five with anomalous nucleotide sharing. Imported from immuneACCESS, the table was reduced by TCRdb to in-frame sequences with V and J called. These copies leave out some clones; in studies compared against another copy, an unresolved V gene accounts for under half, and the cause of the remainder is not known. D and trimming come from the DNA, and the V and J calls and clone size come from that table. The sample yields around 130,000 clones; 65% to 80% were counted once. The top ten clones comprise 0.85% to 1.3% of the sample.

Deletion took 0 bases off V and 4 bases off J, with a span of 12 bases between the germline ends. As encoded in the germline V gene, CDR1 is LGHNA while CDR2 is YNFKEQ. The CDR3 contains 15 residues, cysteine and phenylalanine counted. Kept here is only the CDR3 DNA, which spans 45 bases and is read in frame from base 1. The sample comes from a study of cytomegalovirus exposure and HLA in healthy donors (dated by TCRdb to about 2017). The study in broad terms: An earlier analysis of fewer than 750 of the donors reported 250 to 300 Gb of sequence data and roughly 120 million unique TCR beta sequences obtained from 150 million to 200 million T cells. The number of donors typed differed by locus, with about 629-640 for A, B, C, DRB1 and DQB1, around 520 for DQA1, 600 to 610 for DPA1, and under 490 for DPB1. Every repertoire in the discovery cohort had been generated on one and the same sequencing platform. HLA typing covered class I and class II loci at four-digit resolution. A separate validation cohort of 90 to 150 different subjects was used in addition to the 666-subject first cohort. Five DR-DQ haplotypes were handled as single units for association and clustering, since linkage in the cohort was strong. The study aimed to test whether signatures of past pathogen exposure could be identified by cataloging public T cell receptors. Among the roughly 410 genotyped donors, more than 70% belonged to the genetic ancestry cluster associated with self-reported Caucasian donors. About 310 gigabases of sequencing data and 70 million to 100 million unique TCR sequences were included in an early release covering around 600 HLA-typed donors. To study patterns of TCR occurrence, a later analysis re-analyzed previously published TCR beta repertoires from 550 to 800 donors and added high-resolution HLA genotyping. A later genetic analysis used genome-wide SNP genotypes for about 55% of the 666 donors, treating that subset as a discovery cohort. The T cell repertoires of some 670 subjects were profiled by immunosequencing and related to cytomegalovirus serostatus. On average, roughly 250,000 unique TCR beta nucleotide sequences were sequenced per donor among roughly 430 genotyped donors of the cohort, with 15% to 20% of those sequences being non-productive. High-throughput TCR immunosequencing, statistical association of individual TCRs with disease status, and machine learning were combined to predict cytomegalovirus infection status. Donor age, sex, ethnicity and CMV serostatus were compiled together with the repertoire data. An earlier analysis of around 640 of the donors used high-throughput TCR beta sequencing to judge whether each TCR beta V gene segment behaved as functional or pseudogenic. Rather than drawing on any new phenotypic data, the later analysis identified candidate immune exposures from TCR beta sequences and the way those sequences occurred across donors.

The full study reports these points: According to a later analysis, TCR association rates differed among HLA loci, with DRB1 alleles showing the most associated TCRs and HLA-C alleles showing the fewest. V-gene and J-gene trimming of TCR beta chains was associated with a missense DCLRE1C variant in a later genetic analysis, and the association was replicated in an independent cohort. At a false discovery rate of 0.05, a later analysis linked 16,951 TCR beta sequences to specific HLA alleles. Because counts were too low, around 18 rarely observed V segments, including chromosome 9 orphons, were left out of the earlier analysis of a few hundred of the donors. In vitro tests confirmed that three of the cytomegalovirus-associated TCR beta chains recognize cytomegalovirus antigens. According to a later analysis, parvovirus B19, influenza, CMV and Epstein-Barr virus appeared linked to several top co-occurrence clusters. In an earlier analysis of 587 of the donors, most TCR beta V segments appeared in productive rearrangements about 87% or about 30% of the time, broadly matching IMGT annotations. It was suggested by the authors that the approach could potentially be generalized to other disease states and immunological phenotypes. Cytomegalovirus status was reported to be diagnosed by the classifier with high specificity and sensitivity in both the original and validation cohorts. A later analysis found that most CMV-associated TCR beta chains appeared HLA-restricted, with HLA associations seemingly driven largely by CMV exposure. The only immune exposure information available for the cohort was CMV serostatus. The study listed 164 TCR beta chains as associated with cytomegalovirus. In a later genetic analysis, fewer N-insertions in productive TCRs were reported among donors in an Asian-associated ancestry cluster than the roughly 640-donor mean. While some public TCRs were present in many individuals, most TCR sequences turned up only very rarely across donors. Assigning TCR associations to individual alleles was difficult when HLA alleles, especially DR and DQ, strongly co-occurred. Because some donors lacked HLA typing at each locus, the association tests relied only on the typed subset. Some IMGT-functional V segments, including TRBV6-2 and TRBV6-3, could not be told apart with the 87-base-pair reads, so those segments were excluded. A cluster of highly shared sequence variants was judged likely to be a technical artifact of the sequencing pipeline. The cohort was sequenced for TCR beta chains only, and without alpha or paired-chain data the features that could be detected were limited. A further reported finding was that TCR beta sequences accurately predicted the HLA-A and HLA-B alleles for most subjects in the first cohort. A later analysis found that HLA-associated TCR beta chains were more clonally expanded and had lower generation probabilities than equally common non-associated chains. Correlated functional status among segregating V segments might be attributable to linkage disequilibrium, but an unknown experimental factor could not be ruled out. Sequencing depth was assumed to be roughly uniform across donors in the presence/absence analyses, though that assumption may not hold.

This receptor was identified in a human donor in good health. Recombination linked TRBV4-2 to TRBJ1-2, with no confident D gene call. The sequenced sample was PBMCs. The nucleotide sequence reads TGTGCCAGCAGCCAAGAGATAGAGGTGAGCTATGGCTACACCTTC. Its product reads: CASSQEIEVSYGYTF.